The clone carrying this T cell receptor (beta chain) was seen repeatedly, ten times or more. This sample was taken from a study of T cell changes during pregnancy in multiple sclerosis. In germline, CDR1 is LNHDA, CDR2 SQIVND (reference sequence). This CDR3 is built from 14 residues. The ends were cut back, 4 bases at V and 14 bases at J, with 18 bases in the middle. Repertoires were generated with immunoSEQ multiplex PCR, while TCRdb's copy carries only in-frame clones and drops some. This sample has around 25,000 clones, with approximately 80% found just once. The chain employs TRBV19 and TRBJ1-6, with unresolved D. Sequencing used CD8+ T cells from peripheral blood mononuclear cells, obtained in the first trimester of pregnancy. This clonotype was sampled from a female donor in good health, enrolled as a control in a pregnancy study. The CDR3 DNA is TGTGCCAGTAGTAGCGAAGGAGACGTGGTAGCCCTCCACTTT. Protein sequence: CASSSEGDVVALHF.